The following is a T cell receptor (beta chain) sequence with its context. The data derive from a study of blood T cell repertoires in COVID-19. Study-level background: PBMCs, B-cell-depleted T cells, or T cells provided the cDNA or gDNA that made up the material.

The table came from immunoSEQ multiplex PCR; TCRdb's copy has only in-frame clones and leaves some out. The sample contains some 380,000 clones, 81% of which appear only once. The germline V gene has CDR1 LNHDA and CDR2 SQIVND (reference sequence). The length of the CDR3 is 14 residues. Trimming shortened V by 3 bases and J by 4 bases, and 12 bases separated the two germline ends. This chain joins TRBV19 and TRBJ1-2; a possible D gene is TRBD1 (5 bases). This receptor was identified in a human donor with acute or convalescent COVID-19. The donor label of this sample is uncertain. Input material: peripheral blood. CDR3 protein: CASSMTDSAYGYTF. CDR3 in DNA: TGTGCCAGTAGTATGACAGATTCCGCCTATGGCTACACCTTC. Supplemented by reference TRBV19 and TRBJ1-2, the full variable domain reads DGGITQSPKYLFRKEGQNVTLSCEQNLNHDAMYWYRQDPGQGLRLIYYSQIVNDFQKGDIAEGYSVSREKKESFPLTVTSAQKNPTAFYLCASSMTDSAYGYTFGSGTRLTVV.